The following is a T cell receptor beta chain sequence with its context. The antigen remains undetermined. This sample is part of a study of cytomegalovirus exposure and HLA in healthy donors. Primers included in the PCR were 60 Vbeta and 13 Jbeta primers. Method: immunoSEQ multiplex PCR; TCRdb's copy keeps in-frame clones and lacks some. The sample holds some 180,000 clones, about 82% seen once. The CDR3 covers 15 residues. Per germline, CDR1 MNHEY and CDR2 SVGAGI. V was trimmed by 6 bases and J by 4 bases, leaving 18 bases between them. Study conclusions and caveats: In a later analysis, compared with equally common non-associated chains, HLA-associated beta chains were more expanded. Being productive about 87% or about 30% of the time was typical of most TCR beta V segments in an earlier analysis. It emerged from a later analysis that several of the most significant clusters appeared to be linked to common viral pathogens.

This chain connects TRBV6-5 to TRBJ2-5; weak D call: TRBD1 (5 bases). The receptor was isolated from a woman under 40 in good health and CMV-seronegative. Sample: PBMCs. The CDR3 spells CASRAPAVGVETQYF. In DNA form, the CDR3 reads TGTGCCAGCAGGGCCCCGGCCGTAGGGGTAGAGACCCAGTACTTC.